This T cell receptor beta chain is drawn from a study of blood T cell repertoires in COVID-19. Trimming took 5 bases from V and 1 from J, leaving 8 bases between them. The CDR3 has 13 amino acids. Sequenced by immunoSEQ multiplex PCR; TCRdb stores in-frame clones only, minus some. Of about 250,000 clones listed, roughly 88% are singletons. Material for sequencing was peripheral blood. The gene calls are TRBV12-3 or TRBV12-4 and TRBJ1-2; tentative D call: TRBD1 (5 bases). The sequence came from a woman of 80 years or more with COVID-19, enrolled during active disease. The CDR3 loop reads CASSPGDNYGYTF. DNA of the CDR3: TGTGCCAGCAGTCCGGGGGATAACTATGGCTACACCTTC.